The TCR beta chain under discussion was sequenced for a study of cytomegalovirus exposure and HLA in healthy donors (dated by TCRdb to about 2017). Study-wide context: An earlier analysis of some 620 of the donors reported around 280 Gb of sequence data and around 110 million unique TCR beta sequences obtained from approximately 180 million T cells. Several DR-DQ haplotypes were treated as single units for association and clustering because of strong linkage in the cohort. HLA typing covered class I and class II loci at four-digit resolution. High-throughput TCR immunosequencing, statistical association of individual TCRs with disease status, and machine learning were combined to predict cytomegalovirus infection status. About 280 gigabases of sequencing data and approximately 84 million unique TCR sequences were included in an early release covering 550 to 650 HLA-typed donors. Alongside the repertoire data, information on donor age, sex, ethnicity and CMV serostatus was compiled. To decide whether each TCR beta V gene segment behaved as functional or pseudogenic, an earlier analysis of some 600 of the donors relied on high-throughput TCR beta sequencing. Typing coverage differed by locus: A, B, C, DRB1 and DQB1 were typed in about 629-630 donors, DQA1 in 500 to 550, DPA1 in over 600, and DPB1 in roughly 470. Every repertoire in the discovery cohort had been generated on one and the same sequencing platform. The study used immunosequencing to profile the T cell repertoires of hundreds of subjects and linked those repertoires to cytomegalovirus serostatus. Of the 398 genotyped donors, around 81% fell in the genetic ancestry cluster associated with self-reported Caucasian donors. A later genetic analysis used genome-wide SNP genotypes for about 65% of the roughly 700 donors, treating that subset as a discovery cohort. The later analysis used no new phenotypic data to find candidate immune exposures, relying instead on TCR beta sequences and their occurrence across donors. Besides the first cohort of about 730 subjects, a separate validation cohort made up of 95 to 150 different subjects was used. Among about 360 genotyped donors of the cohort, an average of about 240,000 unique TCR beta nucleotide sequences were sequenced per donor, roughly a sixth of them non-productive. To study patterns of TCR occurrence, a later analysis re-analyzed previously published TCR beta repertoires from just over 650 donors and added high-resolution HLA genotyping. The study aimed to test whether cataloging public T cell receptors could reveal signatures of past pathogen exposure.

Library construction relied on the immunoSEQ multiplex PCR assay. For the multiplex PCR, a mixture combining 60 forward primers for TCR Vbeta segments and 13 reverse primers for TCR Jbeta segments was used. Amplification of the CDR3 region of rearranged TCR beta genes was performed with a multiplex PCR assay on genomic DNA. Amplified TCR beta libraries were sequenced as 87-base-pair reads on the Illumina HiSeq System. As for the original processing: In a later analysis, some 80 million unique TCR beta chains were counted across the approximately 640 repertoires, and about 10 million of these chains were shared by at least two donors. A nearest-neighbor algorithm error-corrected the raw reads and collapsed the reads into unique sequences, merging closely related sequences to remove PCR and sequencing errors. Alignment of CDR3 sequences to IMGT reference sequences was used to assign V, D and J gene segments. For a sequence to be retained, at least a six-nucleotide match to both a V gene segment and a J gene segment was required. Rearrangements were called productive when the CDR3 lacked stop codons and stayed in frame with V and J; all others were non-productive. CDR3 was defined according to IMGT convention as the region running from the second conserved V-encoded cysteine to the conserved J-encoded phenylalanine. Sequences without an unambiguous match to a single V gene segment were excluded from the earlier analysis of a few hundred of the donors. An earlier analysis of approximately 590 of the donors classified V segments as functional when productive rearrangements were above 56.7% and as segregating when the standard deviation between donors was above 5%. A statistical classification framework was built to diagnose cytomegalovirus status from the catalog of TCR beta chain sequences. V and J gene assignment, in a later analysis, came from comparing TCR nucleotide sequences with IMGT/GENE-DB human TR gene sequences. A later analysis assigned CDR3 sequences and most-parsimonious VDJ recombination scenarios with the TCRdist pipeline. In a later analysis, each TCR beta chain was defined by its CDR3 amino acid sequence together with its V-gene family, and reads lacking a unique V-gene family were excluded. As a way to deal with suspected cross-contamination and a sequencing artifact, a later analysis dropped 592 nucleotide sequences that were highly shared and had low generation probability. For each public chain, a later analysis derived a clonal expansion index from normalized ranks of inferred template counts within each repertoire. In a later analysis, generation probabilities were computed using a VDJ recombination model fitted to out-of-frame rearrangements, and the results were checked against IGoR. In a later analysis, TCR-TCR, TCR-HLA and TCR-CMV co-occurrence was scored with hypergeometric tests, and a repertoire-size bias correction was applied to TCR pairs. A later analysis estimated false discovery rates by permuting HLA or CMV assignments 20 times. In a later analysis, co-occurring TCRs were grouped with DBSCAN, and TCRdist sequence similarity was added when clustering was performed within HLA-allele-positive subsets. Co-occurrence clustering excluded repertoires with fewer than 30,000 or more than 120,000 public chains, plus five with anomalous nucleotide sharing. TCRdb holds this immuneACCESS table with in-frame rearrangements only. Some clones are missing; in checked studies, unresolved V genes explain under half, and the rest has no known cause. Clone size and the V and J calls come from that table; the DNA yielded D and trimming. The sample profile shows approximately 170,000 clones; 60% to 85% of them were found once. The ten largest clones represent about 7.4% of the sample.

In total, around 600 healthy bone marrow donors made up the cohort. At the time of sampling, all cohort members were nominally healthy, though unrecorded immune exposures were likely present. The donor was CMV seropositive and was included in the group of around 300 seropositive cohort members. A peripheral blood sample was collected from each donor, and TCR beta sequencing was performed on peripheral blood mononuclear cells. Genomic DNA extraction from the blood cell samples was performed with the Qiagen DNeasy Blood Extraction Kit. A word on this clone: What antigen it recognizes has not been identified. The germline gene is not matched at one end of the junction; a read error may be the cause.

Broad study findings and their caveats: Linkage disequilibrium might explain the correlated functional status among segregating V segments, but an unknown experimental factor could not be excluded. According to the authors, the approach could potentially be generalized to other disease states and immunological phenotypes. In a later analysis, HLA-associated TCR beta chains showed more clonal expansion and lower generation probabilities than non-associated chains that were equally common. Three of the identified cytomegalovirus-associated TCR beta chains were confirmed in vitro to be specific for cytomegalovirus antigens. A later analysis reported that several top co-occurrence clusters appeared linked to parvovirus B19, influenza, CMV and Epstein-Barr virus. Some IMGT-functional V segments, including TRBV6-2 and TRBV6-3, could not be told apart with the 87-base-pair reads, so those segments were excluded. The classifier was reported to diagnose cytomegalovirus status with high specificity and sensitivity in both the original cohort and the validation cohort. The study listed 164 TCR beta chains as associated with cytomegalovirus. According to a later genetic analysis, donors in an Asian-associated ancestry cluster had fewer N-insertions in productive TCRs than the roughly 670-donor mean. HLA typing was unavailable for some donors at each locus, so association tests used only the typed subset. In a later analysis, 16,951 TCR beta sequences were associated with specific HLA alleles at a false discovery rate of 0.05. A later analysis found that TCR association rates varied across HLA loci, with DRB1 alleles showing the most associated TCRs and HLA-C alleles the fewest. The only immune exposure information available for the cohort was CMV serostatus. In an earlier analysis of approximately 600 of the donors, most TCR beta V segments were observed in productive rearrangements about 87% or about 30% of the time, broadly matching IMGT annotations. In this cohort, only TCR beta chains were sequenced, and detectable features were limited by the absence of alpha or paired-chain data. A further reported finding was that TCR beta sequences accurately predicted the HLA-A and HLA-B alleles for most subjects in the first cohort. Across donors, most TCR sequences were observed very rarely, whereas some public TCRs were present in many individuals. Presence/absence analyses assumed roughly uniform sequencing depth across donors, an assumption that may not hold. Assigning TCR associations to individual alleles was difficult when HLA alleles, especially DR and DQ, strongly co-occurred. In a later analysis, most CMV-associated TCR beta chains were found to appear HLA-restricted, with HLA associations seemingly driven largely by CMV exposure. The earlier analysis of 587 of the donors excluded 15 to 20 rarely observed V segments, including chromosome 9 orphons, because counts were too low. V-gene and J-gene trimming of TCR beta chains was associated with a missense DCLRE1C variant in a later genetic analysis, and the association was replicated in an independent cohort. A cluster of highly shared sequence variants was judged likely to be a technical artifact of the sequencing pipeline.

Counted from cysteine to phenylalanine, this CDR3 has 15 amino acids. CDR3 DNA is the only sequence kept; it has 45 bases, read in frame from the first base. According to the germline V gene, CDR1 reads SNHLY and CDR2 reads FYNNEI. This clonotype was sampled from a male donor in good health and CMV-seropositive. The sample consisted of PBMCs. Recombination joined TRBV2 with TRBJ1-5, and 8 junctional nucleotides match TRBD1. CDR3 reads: CASSSDRGSNQPRHF. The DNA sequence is TGTGCCAGCAGCTCCGACAGGGGCTCGAATCAGCCCCGGCATTTT.